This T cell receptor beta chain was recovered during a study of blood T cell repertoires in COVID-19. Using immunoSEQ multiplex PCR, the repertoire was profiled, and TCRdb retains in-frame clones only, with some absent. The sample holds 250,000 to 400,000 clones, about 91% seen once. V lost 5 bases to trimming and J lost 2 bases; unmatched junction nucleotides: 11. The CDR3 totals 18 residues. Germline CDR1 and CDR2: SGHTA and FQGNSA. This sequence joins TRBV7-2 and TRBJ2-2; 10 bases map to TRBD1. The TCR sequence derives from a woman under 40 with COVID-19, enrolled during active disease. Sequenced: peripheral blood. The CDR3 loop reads CASSLPPGTGVNTGELFF. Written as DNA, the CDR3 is TGTGCCAGCAGCCTCCCGCCCGGGACAGGGGTAAACACCGGGGAGCTGTTTTTT.